This T cell receptor (beta chain) appears in the sequencing data of a study of tumor-infiltrating lymphocytes in oesophageal squamous cell carcinoma. This clonotype showed up many times. Because the CDR3 is missing its conserved closing phenylalanine or tryptophan, this is likely a read error. Because the CDR3's place on the DNA is in doubt, the DNA is left out and the CDR3 is given as listed by TCRdb. Termini included, the CDR3 measures 17 amino acids. Germline CDR1 and CDR2: SEHNR and FQNEAQ (reference sequence). In TCRdb, the PCR reads were re-called with MiXCR into one record per CDR3 protein. This repertoire shows approximately 12,000 distinct CDR3 sequences, 50% to 65% found once; its top ten account for around 25%.

This chain connects TRBV7-9 to TRBJ2-3; TRBD2, the table's D call, lacks a check against the DNA. The clonotype originates from a male donor with esophageal squamous cell carcinoma. The sample was esophageal tumor tissue. CDR3 amino acids: CASSLDRSVAAEQFFGP.